The present T cell receptor beta chain was sequenced within a study of shared clonotypes between healthy human individuals. The CDR3 extends over 13 amino acids. Per the germline V gene, CDR1 is MDHEN and CDR2 is SYDVKM. Trimming removed 11 bases at V and 0 bases at J, with 10 bases between. Free of recent acute infections or vaccinations, the donors were healthy HIV-negative adults. Libraries were prepared by immunoSEQ multiplex PCR; TCRdb keeps only in-frame clonotypes and omits some of them. The table shows over a million clones, with around 78% occurring only once. The TCR sequence derives from a man aged 18 to 29 in good health. Some clones in this sample may be carry-over from other donors' samples. The chain combines TRBV28 with TRBJ2-2, with D possibly matching TRBD1 (5 bases). The source material was memory CD4+ T cells from PBMCs. Subset specified: CD45RA-negative fraction. The DNA for the CDR3 is TGTGCCGCAAGACAGTCGAACACCGGGGAGCTGTTTTTT. Its protein product is CAARQSNTGELFF.